This TCR beta chain was captured in a study of cytomegalovirus exposure and HLA in healthy donors. The overall study: There were 300 to 400 genotyped donors. Of these, 81% fell in the genetic ancestry cluster associated with self-reported Caucasian donors.

Study-wide results and limits: When analyzed later, a missense DCLRE1C variant was found to be linked to TCR beta V- and J-gene trimming.

V shed 4 bases and J shed 1 base, with 19 bases lying between them. The CDR3 contains 17 residues. The germline gives CDR1 LNHDA, CDR2 SQIVND (reference sequence). PCR was performed using 60 Vbeta and 13 Jbeta primers. Sequenced by immunoSEQ multiplex PCR; TCRdb stores in-frame clones only, minus some. This repertoire shows about 130,000 clones, around 75% found once; its top ten account for over 2.5%. As to this clone: The antigen remains undetermined.

This rearrangement joins TRBV19 to TRBJ1-1; D perhaps matches TRBD1 (6 bases). The receptor was isolated from a man aged 35-49 years in good health and CMV-seronegative. What was sequenced was PBMCs. In DNA, the CDR3 is TGTGCCAGTAGTACGGCCCGATTGACAGGCGGGAACACTGAAGCTTTCTTT. Translation gives CASSTARLTGGNTEAFF.